The 3 T cell receptor beta chains in this list originate from one sample, sequenced in a study of cytomegalovirus exposure and HLA in healthy donors. The PCR used 60 Vbeta and 13 Jbeta primers. Assay used: immunoSEQ multiplex PCR; TCRdb lists only in-frame clones, some missing. The repertoire consists of about 160,000 clones, with 65% to 90% occurring once and the leading ten covering around a tenth. Source material: PBMCs. The receptors come from a man aged 50 or older in good health and CMV-seropositive.

The genes are TRBV13 and TRBJ2-3; 8 positions match TRBD2. Per the germline V gene, CDR1 is PRHDT and CDR2 is FYEKMQ (reference sequence). Trimming removed 1 base from V and 0 bases from J; junction bases left unmatched: 9. The CDR3 length is 18 residues. In DNA, the CDR3 is TGTGCCAGCAGCTTAGCTCGGTTAGCGGGGTCGAGCACAGATACGCAGTATTTT. Translated: CASSLARLAGSSTDTQYF.

V gene TRBV10-3 combines with J gene TRBJ1-1, with D perhaps TRBD1 (6 bases). CDR1 is ENHRY, CDR2 SYGVKD, per germline. Deletions cut 6 bases from V and 11 bases from J, with 22 bases between. This CDR3 has 14 residues. In nucleotides, the CDR3 is TGTGCCATCAGGGCCCCTGGGGGGGCCGCAGAGGCTTTCTTT. The encoded protein is CAIRAPGGAAEAFF.

The chain links TRBV19 to TRBJ1-5; 7 bases are a match to TRBD1. CDR1 and CDR2 from the germline V gene are LNHDA and SQIVND (reference sequence). V lost 4 bases, J lost 4 bases, and 7 bases stayed unmatched. CDR3 length: 15 amino acids. The CDR3 loop is CASSTGGWENQPQHF. Here the CDR3 DNA reads TGTGCCAGTAGTACAGGGGGGTGGGAAAATCAGCCCCAGCATTTT.